Here is one T cell receptor beta chain with its context. CD8 cells classed as naive were CD45RO-negative and positively selected for CCR7, excluding terminally differentiated effector memory CD45RA+ cells. This sample stems from a study of shared clonotypes between healthy human individuals. Study as a whole: Per donor, CD8 memory used one plate, CD8 naive used two, CD4 memory used three and CD4 naive used three.

Assay: immunoSEQ multiplex PCR; the TCRdb copy retains only in-frame clones and omits some. The sample lists around 1,900,000 clones; 90% to 95% were seen once. V lost 3 bases and J lost 1, with 12 bases in between. Germline V CDR1 and CDR2: MGHRA, YSYEKL. There are 15 residues in the CDR3. Sample: naive CD8+ T cells from PBMCs. The TCR comes from a man aged 18 to 35 in good health. Some clones in this sample may be carry-over from other donors' samples. The chain couples TRBV4-1 to TRBJ1-2; D is unclear. The CDR3 protein is CASSQATPFNYGYTF. CDR3 nucleotides: TGCGCCAGCAGCCAGGCTACACCATTTAACTATGGCTACACCTTC.